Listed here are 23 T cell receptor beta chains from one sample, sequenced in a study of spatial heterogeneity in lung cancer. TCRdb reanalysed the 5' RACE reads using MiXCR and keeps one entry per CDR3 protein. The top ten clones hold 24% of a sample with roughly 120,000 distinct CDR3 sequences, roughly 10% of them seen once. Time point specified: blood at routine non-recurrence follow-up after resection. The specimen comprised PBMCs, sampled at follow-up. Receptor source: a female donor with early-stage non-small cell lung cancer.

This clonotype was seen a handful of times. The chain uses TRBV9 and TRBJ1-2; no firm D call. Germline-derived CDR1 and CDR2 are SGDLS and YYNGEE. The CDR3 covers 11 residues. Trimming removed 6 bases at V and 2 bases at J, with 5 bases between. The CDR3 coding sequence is TGTGCCAGCAAGGGAAACTATGGCTACACCTTC. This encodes CASKGNYGYTF.

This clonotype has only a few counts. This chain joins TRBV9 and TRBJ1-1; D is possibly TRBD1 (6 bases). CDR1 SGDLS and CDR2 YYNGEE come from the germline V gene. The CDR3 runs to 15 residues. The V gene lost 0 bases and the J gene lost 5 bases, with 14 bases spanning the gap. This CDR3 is CASSVAIGGLTEAFF. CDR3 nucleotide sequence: TGTGCCAGCAGCGTAGCTATAGGGGGTTTGACTGAAGCTTTCTTT.

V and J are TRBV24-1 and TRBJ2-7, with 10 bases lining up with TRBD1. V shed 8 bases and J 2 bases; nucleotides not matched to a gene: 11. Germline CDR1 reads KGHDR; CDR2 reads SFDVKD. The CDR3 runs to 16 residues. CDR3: CATNTAGQGITYEQYV. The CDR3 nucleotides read TGTGCCACCAATACAGCGGGACAGGGGATTACCTACGAGCAGTACGTC.

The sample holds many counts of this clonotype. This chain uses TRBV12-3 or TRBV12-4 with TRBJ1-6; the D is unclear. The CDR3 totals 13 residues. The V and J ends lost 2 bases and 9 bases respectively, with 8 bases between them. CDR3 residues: CASSLNTGSPLHF. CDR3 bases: TGTGCCAGCAGTTTAAATACGGGTTCACCCCTCCACTTT.

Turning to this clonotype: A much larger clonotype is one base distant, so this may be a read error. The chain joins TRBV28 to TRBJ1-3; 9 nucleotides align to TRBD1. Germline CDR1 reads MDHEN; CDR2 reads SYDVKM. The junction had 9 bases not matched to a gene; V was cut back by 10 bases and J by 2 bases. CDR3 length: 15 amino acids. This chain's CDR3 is CATKSGDRAGNTIYF. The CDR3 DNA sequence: TGTGCCACCAAATCTGGGGACAGGGCTGGAAACACCATATATTTT.

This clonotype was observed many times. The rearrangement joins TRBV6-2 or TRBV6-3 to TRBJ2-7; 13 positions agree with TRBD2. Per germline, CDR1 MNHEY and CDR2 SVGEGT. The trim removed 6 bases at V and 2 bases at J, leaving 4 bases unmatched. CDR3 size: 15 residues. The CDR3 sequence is CASRPGLAGAYEQYF. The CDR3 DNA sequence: TGTGCCAGCAGACCCGGACTAGCGGGAGCCTACGAGCAGTACTTC.

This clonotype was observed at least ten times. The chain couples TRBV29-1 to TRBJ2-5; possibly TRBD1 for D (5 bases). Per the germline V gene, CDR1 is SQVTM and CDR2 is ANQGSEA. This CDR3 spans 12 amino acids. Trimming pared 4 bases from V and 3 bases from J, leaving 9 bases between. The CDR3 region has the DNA TGCAGCGTTGGTATGACAGAAGAGACCCAGTACTTC. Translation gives CSVGMTEETQYF.

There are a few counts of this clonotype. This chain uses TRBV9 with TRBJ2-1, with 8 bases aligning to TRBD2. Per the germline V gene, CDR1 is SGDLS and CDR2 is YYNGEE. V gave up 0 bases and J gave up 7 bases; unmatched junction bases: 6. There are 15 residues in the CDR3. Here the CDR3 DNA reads TGTGCCAGCAGCGTAGCCGGGAGGGCCGAAAATGAGCAGTTCTTC. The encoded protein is CASSVAGRAENEQFF.

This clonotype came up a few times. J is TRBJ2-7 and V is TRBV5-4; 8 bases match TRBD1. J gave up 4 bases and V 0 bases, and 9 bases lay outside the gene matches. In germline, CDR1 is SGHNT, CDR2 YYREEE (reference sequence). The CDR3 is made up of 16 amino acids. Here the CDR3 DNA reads TGTGCCAGCAGCTTGGCCGGCCGACAGGGGAGTTACGAGCAGTACTTC. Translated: CASSLAGRQGSYEQYF. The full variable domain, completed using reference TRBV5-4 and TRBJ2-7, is ETGVTQSPTHLIKTRGQQVTLRCSSQSGHNTVSWYQQALGQGPQFIFQYYREEENGRGNFPPRFSGLQFPNYSSELNVNALELDDSALYLCASSLAGRQGSYEQYFGPGTRLTVT.

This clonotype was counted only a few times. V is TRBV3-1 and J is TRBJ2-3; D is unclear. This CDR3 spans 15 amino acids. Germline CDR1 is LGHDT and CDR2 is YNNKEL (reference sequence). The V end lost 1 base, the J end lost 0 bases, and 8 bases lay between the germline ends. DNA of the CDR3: TGTGCCAGCAGCCAAGTCACGGGTAGCACAGATACGCAGTATTTT. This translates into CASSQVTGSTDTQYF.

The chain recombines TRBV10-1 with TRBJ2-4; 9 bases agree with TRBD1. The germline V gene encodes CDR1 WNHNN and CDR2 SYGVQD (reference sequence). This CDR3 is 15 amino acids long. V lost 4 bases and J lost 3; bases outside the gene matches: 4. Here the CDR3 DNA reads TGCGCCAGCAGTGGACAGGGGGTAGGCAAAAACATTCAGTACTTC. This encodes CASSGQGVGKNIQYF.

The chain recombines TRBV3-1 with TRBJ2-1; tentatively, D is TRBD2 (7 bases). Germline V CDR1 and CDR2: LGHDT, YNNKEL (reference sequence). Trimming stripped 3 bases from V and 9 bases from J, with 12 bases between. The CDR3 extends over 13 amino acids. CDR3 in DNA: TGTGCCAGCAGCCAGGGGGGGCAATTTGAGCAGTTCTTC. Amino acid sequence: CASSQGGQFEQFF.

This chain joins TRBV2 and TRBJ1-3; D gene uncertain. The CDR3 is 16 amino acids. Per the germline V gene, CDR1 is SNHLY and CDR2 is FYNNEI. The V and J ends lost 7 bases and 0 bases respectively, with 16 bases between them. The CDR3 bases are TGTGCCAGCACCCCCACCGGCAGAGACTCTGGAAACACCATATATTTT. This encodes CASTPTGRDSGNTIYF.

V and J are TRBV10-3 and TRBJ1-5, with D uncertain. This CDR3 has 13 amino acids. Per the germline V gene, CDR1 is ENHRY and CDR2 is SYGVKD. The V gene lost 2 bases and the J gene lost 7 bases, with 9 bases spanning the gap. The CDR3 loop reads CAISETSDQPQHF. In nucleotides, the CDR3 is TGTGCCATCAGTGAGACGTCCGACCAGCCCCAGCATTTT.

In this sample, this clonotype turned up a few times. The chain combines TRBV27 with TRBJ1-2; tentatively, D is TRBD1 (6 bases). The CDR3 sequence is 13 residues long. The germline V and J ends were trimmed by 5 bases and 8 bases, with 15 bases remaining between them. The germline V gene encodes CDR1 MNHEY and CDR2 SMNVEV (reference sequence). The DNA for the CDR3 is TGTGCCAGCAGTCCGCGGGGGGCTGGAGGCTACACCTTC. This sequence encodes CASSPRGAGGYTF.

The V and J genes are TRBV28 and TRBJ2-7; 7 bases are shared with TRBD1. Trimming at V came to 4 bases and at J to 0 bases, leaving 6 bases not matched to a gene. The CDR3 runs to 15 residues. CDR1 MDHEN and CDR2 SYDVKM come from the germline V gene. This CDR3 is CASSSSTGPSYEQYF. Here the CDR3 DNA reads TGTGCCAGCAGTTCCTCGACAGGGCCCTCCTACGAGCAGTACTTC.

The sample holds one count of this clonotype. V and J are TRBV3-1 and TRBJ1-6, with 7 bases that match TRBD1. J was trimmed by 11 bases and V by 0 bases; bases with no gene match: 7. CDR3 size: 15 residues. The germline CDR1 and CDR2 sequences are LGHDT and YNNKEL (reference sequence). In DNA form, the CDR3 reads TGTGCCAGCAGCCAAGATCGACAGGGAGGACCACCCCTCCACTTT. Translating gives CASSQDRQGGPPLHF.

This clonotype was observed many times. This CDR3 reads CASSPRLAGGSGANVLTF. CDR3 nucleotide sequence: TGTGCCAGCAGCCCCCGACTAGCGGGAGGATCTGGGGCCAACGTCCTGACTTTC. V usage is TRBV11-2 and J usage is TRBJ2-6, with 13 positions matching TRBD2. The length of the CDR3 is 18 residues. With 5 bases clipped from V and 1 base from J, the junction kept 5 bases outside the gene matches. Germline V gene sequence: CDR1 SGHAT, CDR2 FQNNGV.

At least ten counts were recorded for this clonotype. This CDR3 reads CASSVGTDEKLFF. CDR3 bases: TGTGCCAGCAGCGTAGGGACAGATGAAAAACTGTTTTTT. The chain carries TRBV9 and TRBJ1-4, with D perhaps TRBD1 (6 bases). The V gene's germline CDR1 is SGDLS and CDR2 YYNGEE. The CDR3 runs 13 residues. Trimming removed 0 bases from V and 6 bases from J, with 6 bases in between.

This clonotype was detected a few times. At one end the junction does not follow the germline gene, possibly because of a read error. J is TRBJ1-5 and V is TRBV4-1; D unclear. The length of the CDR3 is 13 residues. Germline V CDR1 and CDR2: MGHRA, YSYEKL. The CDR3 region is CASSQVSHQPQHF. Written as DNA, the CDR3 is TGCGCCAGCAGCCAAGTTAGCCATCAGCCCCAGCATTTT.

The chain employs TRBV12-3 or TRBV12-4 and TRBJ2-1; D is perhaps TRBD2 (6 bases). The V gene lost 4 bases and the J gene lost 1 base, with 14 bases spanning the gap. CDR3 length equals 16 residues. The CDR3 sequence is CASSSSSARSYNEQFF. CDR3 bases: TGTGCCAGCAGTTCCTCTAGCGCACGTTCCTACAATGAGCAGTTCTTC.

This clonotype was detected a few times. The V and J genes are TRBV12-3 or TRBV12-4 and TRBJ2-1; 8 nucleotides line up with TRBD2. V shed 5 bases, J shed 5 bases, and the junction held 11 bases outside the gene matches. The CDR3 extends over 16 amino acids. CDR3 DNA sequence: TGTGCCAGCAGTGCTAGGGGGACTAGGTTCCACAATGAGCAGTTCTTC. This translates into CASSARGTRFHNEQFF.

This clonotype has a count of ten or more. The CDR3 reads CATSPGTPDRNQPQHF. The CDR3 DNA reads as TGTGCCACCAGCCCGGGGACACCGGACCGCAATCAGCCCCAGCATTTT. V gene TRBV6-2 or TRBV6-3 combines with J gene TRBJ1-5; TRBD1 might be the D (6 bases). V lost 10 bases, J lost 2 bases, and 21 bases lay in between. CDR1 and CDR2 (germline): MNHEY, SVGEGT. The CDR3 has 16 residues.